This TCR beta chain appears in the sequencing data of a study of OX40 agonist ivuxolimab in advanced cancers. Study conclusions and caveats: In general, CD8+ T cells held more expanded clones than CD4+ did, on average. Normalized expansion of T-cell clones was also low for some nonresponders.

Sequencing was performed with immunoSEQ multiplex PCR; in TCRdb, only in-frame clones are kept and a portion is missing. Of about 63,000 clones listed, approximately 86% are singletons. Germline CDR1 reads MGHRA; CDR2 reads YSYEKL. The CDR3 sequence is 19 residues long. Unmatched junction bases numbered 14, after V lost 2 bases and J lost 7 bases. As for this clone: Its antigen is still unknown.

This TCR came from an adult with an advanced solid tumor such as melanoma, head and neck, liver or kidney cancer. The rearrangement links TRBV4-1 to TRBJ2-1, with TRBD2 identical over 13 bases. Sequenced material: CD4+ or CD8+ T cells sorted from blood, taken in a trial of the OX40 agonist ivuxolimab. This CDR3 reads CASSQPGTSGAAGLNEQFF. In nucleotides, the CDR3 is TGCGCCAGCAGCCAACCCGGGACTAGCGGGGCGGCTGGGTTGAATGAGCAGTTCTTC.